This TCR beta chain was captured in a study of OX40 agonist ivuxolimab in advanced cancers. Broadly, across the study: Ivuxolimab was an agonistic, fully human IgG2 monoclonal antibody directed against OX40 (CD134), a costimulatory receptor. Intravenous ivuxolimab was administered to patients every 2 weeks at six dose levels: 0.01, 0.1, 0.3, 1.5, 3 and 10 mg/kg. Of the roughly 53 patients in dose escalation, 19 had hepatocellular carcinoma, some 15 had melanoma, 9 had renal cell carcinoma and 9 had head and neck cancer. The dose-escalation cohort was 82.7% male with a mean age of about 60 years, ranging from roughly 23 to 79. Prior anti-PD-1, anti-PD-L1 or anti-CTLA-4 therapy was permitted, and approximately 40% of dose-escalation patients had received checkpoint inhibitors. Partial responses occurred in three dose-escalation patients, of whom one had hepatocellular carcinoma and two had cutaneous melanoma. The point of sequencing TCRbeta in the periphery was to test whether ivuxolimab changed TCR sequence diversity and drove clonal T-cell expansion. The paper reports the monotherapy dose-escalation portion (N of about 56 patients) of the phase I ivuxolimab trial. Results and caveats for the whole study, not just this receptor: After ivuxolimab, CD8+ T cells had more expanded clones than CD4+ T cells on average. Low levels of normalized T-cell clonal expansion were also seen in some nonresponding patients. The antigen specificity of the clonally expanded peripheral T cells was not determined. At doses of 0.1 to 3.0 mg/kg, clonal expansion of both CD4+ and CD8+ blood T cells was observed from baseline to week 6. Partial responders in the 0.1-3.0 mg/kg groups had among the lowest normalized peripheral clonal expansion, especially among CD8+ T cells.

The germline V gene provides CDR1 MNHEY and CDR2 SVGAGI. V loses 4 bases at its end and J loses 1 base; junction bases beyond the gene matches: 3. The CDR3 runs 14 amino acids, cysteine and phenylalanine included. The only DNA kept is the CDR3, 42 bases in frame from the first base. As to this clone: The antigen it binds to is not known. Base qualities are missing; no much larger clone stands one base away.

Patients with a history of autoimmune disease or receiving systemic immunosuppression were excluded from the trial. Peripheral blood for TCR sequencing was collected from all dose cohorts at baseline, on cycle 4 day 1, and on cycle 7 day 1. The samples were drawn from a first-in-human, open-label, multicenter phase I dose-escalation trial of ivuxolimab. Adults with locally advanced or metastatic head and neck squamous cell, hepatocellular, melanoma or renal cell carcinoma were enrolled in the trial. Before TCR sequencing, CD4+ T cells and CD8+ T cells were sorted from peripheral blood as separate populations. Genomic DNA was extracted from sorted cells for sequencing of the TCRbeta CDR3 region. TCRbeta CDR3 regions were sequenced using the immunoSEQ Assay. TCRdb re-hosts the immuneACCESS table, in-frame sequences only. Its copies lack some clones; in the studies checked, an unresolved V gene accounts for under half of them, and the cause for the rest is not known. Recorded for this sample are tens of thousands of clones; about 85% of them occurred a single time. The leading ten clones occupy 2.8% of the sample.

This TCR was recovered from an adult with an advanced solid tumor such as melanoma, head and neck, liver or kidney cancer. The sequence links TRBV6-5 to TRBJ1-1, with 7 bases aligning to TRBD1. The sample in question was CD4+ or CD8+ T cells sorted from blood, obtained in a trial of the OX40 agonist ivuxolimab. CDR3 loop: CASSSTGRNTEAFF. The nucleotide sequence is given as TGTGCCAGCAGTTCGACAGGGAGGAACACTGAAGCTTTCTTT.